The next 20 T cell receptor beta chains were all read from a single sample in a study of tissue T cells after allogeneic stem cell transplantation. Generated by immunoSEQ multiplex PCR, the TCRdb table keeps only in-frame clones and is missing some. In the table there are about 7,200 clones, about half of which are singletons. Time point noted: mouse harvest day 7 after allogeneic transplant. Mouse grafts combined 10^7 T-cell-depleted bone marrow cells with 10^6 splenic CD5+ T cells. The sequenced sample consisted of lymph node tissue. These receptors were taken from a female BALB/c mouse given C57BL/6 T cells with graft-versus-host disease after an allogeneic hematopoietic cell transplant.

This clone came up a few times. Germline and genes: mouse. The read ends 1 residue early relative to the CDR3; the germline J gene fills the gap. The chain is built from TRBV26 and TRBJ1-4; perhaps TRBD1 as D (6 bases). This CDR3 has 15 residues. V was shortened by 3 bases and J by 0 bases, with 8 bases between the two germline ends. CDR1 is KGHPV, CDR2 FQNQEV, per germline (reference sequence). CDR3 bases read: TGTGCCAGCAGTCTCGCAGGGGTTTCCAACGAAAGATTATTT. It encodes CASSLAGVSNERLF. Given in full, the CDR3 is CASSLAGVSNERLFF.

Comments on this clone: The genes and germline here are from mouse. The read terminates 1 residue ahead of where the CDR3 ends, so the germline J gene completes it. This rearrangement joins TRBV12-2 to TRBJ2-3; 7 positions agree with TRBD1. This CDR3 region has 15 residues. Germline CDR1 SGHLS, CDR2 HYDKME. Unmatched junction bases numbered 6, after V lost 4 bases and J lost 0 bases. The part of the CDR3 DNA that was read is TGTGCCAGCTCCCCCGGGACAGTTAGTGCAGAAACGCTGTAT. Encoded protein: CASSPGTVSAETLY. The complete CDR3 sequence is CASSPGTVSAETLYF.

On this clone itself: Gene names refer to mouse genes. The missing CDR3 end, 1 residue past where the read stops, is filled in from the germline J gene. The V call is TRBV5, the J call TRBJ2-5, with TRBD2 identical over 7 bases. Germline values: CDR1 LGHNA, CDR2 YNLKQL (reference sequence). The CDR3 length is 14 residues. The junction had 1 base not matched to a gene; V was cut back by 1 base and J by 3 bases. The DNA read from the CDR3 is TGTGCCAGCAGCCAAGGGACTGGACAAGACACCCAGTAC. Protein product: CASSQGTGQDTQY. The entire CDR3 is CASSQGTGQDTQYF.

This clone occurred once. Gene labels here are mouse ones. The read terminates 1 residue before the CDR3 end, so the remaining end is supplied by the germline J gene. This chain joins TRBV3 and TRBJ2-2, with 7 bases that match TRBD2. With 6 bases clipped from V and 2 bases from J, the junction kept 0 bases outside the gene matches. The CDR3 totals 13 residues. Germline V gene data show CDR1 as SNHLY and CDR2 as FYNGKV (reference sequence). Incomplete CDR3 DNA: TGTGCCAGCAGGGGACTGAACACCGGGCAGCTCTAC. As protein: CASRGLNTGQLY. The CDR3 in full is CASRGLNTGQLYF.

A note on this clone: Gene names and germline match the mouse. CDR3 bases read: TGTAGTTCTAGAGGACAGTATGAACAGTAC. Its translation: CSSRGQYEQY. The whole CDR3 protein is CSSRGQYEQYF. The V gene is TRBV30, the J gene TRBJ2-7, with D possibly TRBD1 on 5 matching bases. The sequenced fragment ends 1 residue before the CDR3 boundary, so the rest is inferred from the germline J gene. V lost 1 base and J 4 bases, leaving 5 bases between the germline ends. This CDR3 region has 11 residues. Per the germline V gene, CDR1 is SQVVS and CDR2 is ANEGSEA. Full variable domain (missing parts from reference TRBV30 and TRBJ2-7): SVLLYQKPNRDICQSGTSLKIQCVADSQVVSMFWYQQFQEQSLMLMATANEGSEATYESGFTKDKFPISRPNLTFSTLTVNNARPGDSSIYFCSSRGQYEQYFGPGTRLTVL.

Concerning this clone itself: Gene names are the mouse ones. Read coverage stops 1 residue before the CDR3 terminus; the germline J gene supplies the remainder. This chain joins TRBV3 and TRBJ1-1; perhaps TRBD1 as D (6 bases). V was cut by 5 bases and J by 1 base, with 11 bases left in between. The CDR3 loop spans 14 amino acids. The germline gives CDR1 SNHLY, CDR2 FYNGKV (reference sequence). CDR3 region: CASSLRGGNTEVFF. The CDR3 bases that were read are TGTGCCAGCAGCCTCAGGGGAGGAAACACAGAAGTCTTC.

As concerns this clone: Gene names are the mouse ones. The DNA ends 1 residue before the CDR3 does, and the rest of the CDR3 is filled in from the germline J gene. This chain connects TRBV31 to TRBJ2-4; D remains unclear. The CDR3 contains 14 residues. Germline assignment: CDR1 GKSSPN and CDR2 SITVG. V was pared by 3 bases and J by 0 bases, with 10 bases between. CDR3: CAWSPSWSQNTLYF. The sequenced part of the CDR3 DNA is TGTGCCTGGAGCCCCAGCTGGAGTCAAAACACCTTGTAC.

By proportion, this clone is medium-sized (0.01 to 0.1%). Genes and germline come from the mouse. CDR3 protein: CASSQGTGGRNEQYF. Partial CDR3 DNA: TGTGCCAGCAGCCAGGGGACAGGGGGCAGGAATGAACAGTAC. The V and J genes are TRBV2 and TRBJ2-7; 12 nucleotides align to TRBD1. From the germline J gene comes the end of the CDR3, since the read stops 1 residue before it. J lost 5 bases, V lost 3 bases, and 5 bases had no gene match. The CDR3 loop spans 15 amino acids. The germline CDR1 and CDR2 sequences are LGHNA and YSYQKL.

About this clone itself: All gene names here are mouse names. The read is 1 residue too short to cover the CDR3 end, so that end is filled in from the germline J gene. This chain uses TRBV29 with TRBJ1-2; D may be TRBD1 (5 bases). Trimming stripped 8 bases from V and 2 bases from J, with 6 bases between. Germline values: CDR1 MSHET, CDR2 SYDVDS. The CDR3 has 11 residues. CDR3 DNA, as far as it was read: TGTGCTAGCCGGGGGAACTCCGACTACACC. Protein: CASRGNSDYT. The full CDR3 sequence reads CASRGNSDYTF. Full variable domain (rest looked up from reference TRBV29 and TRBJ1-2): DMKVTQMPRYLIKRMGENVLLECGQDMSHETMYWYRQDPGLGLQLIYISYDVDSNSEGDIPKGYRVSRKKREHFSLILDSAKTNQTSVYFCASRGNSDYTFGSGTRLLVI.

With regard to this clone: Gene names denote mouse genes. The CDR3 end is not reached by the read, which stops 1 residue before it; the germline J gene fills it in. J is TRBJ2-4 and V is TRBV16; no clear D. CDR1 is SGHSA, CDR2 FRNQAP, per germline. Trimming took off 0 bases at V and 6 bases at J, with 7 bases between the two ends. The CDR3 covers 13 residues. This CDR3 is CASSLDAGNTLYF. The CDR3 bases that were read are TGTGCAAGCAGCTTAGATGCGGGTAACACCTTGTAC.

This clone turned up a few times. Each gene name is a mouse one. The observed sequence ends 1 residue before the CDR3 terminus, with the missing tail filled in from the germline J gene. This chain links TRBV4 with TRBJ1-4; 7 nucleotides match TRBD1. The germline V gene encodes CDR1 LGHDT and CDR2 YNNKQL (reference sequence). The J segment lost 0 bases and the V segment lost 7 bases, leaving 2 bases of the junction unmatched. CDR3 length equals 14 residues. CDR3 region: CASTGTVSNERLFF. The DNA read from the CDR3 is TGTGCCAGCACAGGGACAGTTTCCAACGAAAGATTATTT.

In regard to this clone: Genes and germline are mouse. The CDR3 end falls 1 residue outside the read, so it is completed with the germline J gene. V usage is TRBV3 and J usage is TRBJ1-1; no clear D. CDR1 and CDR2 (germline): SNHLY, FYNGKV (reference sequence). The V gene lost 6 bases and the J gene lost 1 base, with 6 bases spanning the gap. CDR3 length equals 12 residues. This chain's CDR3 is CASRQMNTEVFF. The CDR3 DNA, read in part, is TGTGCCAGCAGACAGATGAACACAGAAGTCTTC.

In regard to this clone: Mouse gene names and germline throughout. The CDR3 protein is CASSLGGGRDTQYF. The DNA read from the CDR3 is TGTGCCAGCTCTCTCGGGGGGGGCAGAGACACCCAGTAC. This rearrangement joins TRBV12-2 to TRBJ2-5, with TRBD2 matching 8 bases. The observed sequence ends 1 residue before the CDR3 terminus, with the missing tail filled in from the germline J gene. The CDR3 contains 14 residues. Germline-derived CDR1 and CDR2 are SGHLS and HYDKME. V shed 0 bases, J shed 5 bases, and the junction held 3 bases outside the gene matches.

As regards this clone: Any gene name here is a mouse gene name. The read finishes 1 residue shy of the CDR3 end, and the germline J gene is used to complete it. V and J are TRBV5 and TRBJ2-5; D is possibly TRBD1 (6 bases). Trimming removed 0 bases at V and 3 bases at J, with 10 bases between. CDR1 is LGHNA, CDR2 YNLKQL, per germline (reference sequence). This CDR3 spans 15 amino acids. The CDR3 sequence is CASSQDRGLQDTQYF. The sequenced CDR3 bases are TGTGCCAGCAGCCAAGACAGGGGCCTGCAAGACACCCAGTAC.

Worth noting for this clone: These gene names are mouse names. The sequence runs out 1 residue before the end of the CDR3; the remainder is reconstructed from the germline J gene. This chain links TRBV17 with TRBJ2-4; 14 nucleotides agree with TRBD2. This CDR3 contains 19 residues. With V trimmed by 4 bases and J by 1 base, 10 bases remained unmatched. Germline CDR1 reads MNHDT; CDR2 reads YYDKIL. CDR3 DNA (partial): TGTGCTAGCAGTATGGGGACTGGGGGGGCAGGACGAGGTCAAAACACCTTGTAC. Translating it yields CASSMGTGGAGRGQNTLY. The whole CDR3 protein reads CASSMGTGGAGRGQNTLYF.

This clone was counted a few times. The gene names here belong to mouse. The sequence runs out 1 residue before the end of the CDR3; the remainder is reconstructed from the germline J gene. This rearrangement joins TRBV29 to TRBJ1-1, with D perhaps matching TRBD1 (6 bases). Germline CDR1 and CDR2: MSHET and SYDVDS. The CDR3 runs 13 residues. V dropped 6 bases and J dropped 3 bases, with 11 bases sitting between them. The sequenced CDR3 bases are TGTGCTAGCAGCCTCAGGGGATACACAGAAGTCTTC. Translated, it gives CASSLRGYTEVF. Given in full, the CDR3 is CASSLRGYTEVFF.

On this clone itself: Gene names denote mouse genes. The read ends 1 residue early relative to the CDR3; the germline J gene fills the gap. This chain uses TRBV26 with TRBJ2-2, with TRBD2 matching over 7 bases. Germline V CDR1 and CDR2: KGHPV, FQNQEV (reference sequence). Trimming at V came to 4 bases and at J to 1 base, leaving 6 bases not matched to a gene. This CDR3 spans 16 amino acids. The CDR3 bases that were read are TGTGCCAGCAGTCCTCACGGGGGGGGAAACACCGGGCAGCTCTAC. Its translation: CASSPHGGGNTGQLY. The entire CDR3 protein is CASSPHGGGNTGQLYF.

With regard to this clone: Germline and genes: mouse. The CDR3 end falls 1 residue outside the read, so it is completed with the germline J gene. V gene TRBV13-3 combines with J gene TRBJ2-2; a weak D match, TRBD2 (6 bases). CDR3 length: 15 amino acids. Looked up from germline, CDR1 is NNHDY and CDR2 is SYVADS. Trimming stripped 2 bases from V and 1 base from J, with 9 bases between. The covered CDR3 bases are TGTGCCAGCAGTGAGGGCTGGGGAAACACCGGGCAGCTCTAC. Encoded protein: CASSEGWGNTGQLY. The whole CDR3 protein reads CASSEGWGNTGQLYF.

Comments on this clone: Gene names are mouse gene names. The sequenced fragment ends 1 residue before the CDR3 boundary, so the rest is inferred from the germline J gene. J is TRBJ1-1 and V is TRBV24; D may be TRBD1 (6 bases). This CDR3 is built from 14 residues. CDR1 is KGHTA, CDR2 FRNEEI, per germline. V lost 0 bases to trimming and J lost 4 bases, with 9 bases between them. Incomplete CDR3 DNA: TGTGCCAGCAGTCTGTATTGCAGGGGCACAGAAGTCTTC. Amino acids: CASSLYCRGTEVF. The whole CDR3 sequence reads CASSLYCRGTEVFF.

Worth noting for this clone: Gene names refer to mouse genes. The sequence runs out 1 residue before the end of the CDR3; the remainder is reconstructed from the germline J gene. This chain joins TRBV26 and TRBJ1-1; possible D gene TRBD1, 6 bases. This CDR3 is built from 14 residues. Germline lookup yields CDR1 KGHPV and CDR2 FQNQEV (reference sequence). Trimming left V 4 bases short and J 0 bases short, with 9 bases between. The CDR3 DNA, read in part, is TGTGCCAGCAGTCCCGGACAGACAAACACAGAAGTCTTC. It encodes CASSPGQTNTEVF. The full CDR3 protein is CASSPGQTNTEVFF.